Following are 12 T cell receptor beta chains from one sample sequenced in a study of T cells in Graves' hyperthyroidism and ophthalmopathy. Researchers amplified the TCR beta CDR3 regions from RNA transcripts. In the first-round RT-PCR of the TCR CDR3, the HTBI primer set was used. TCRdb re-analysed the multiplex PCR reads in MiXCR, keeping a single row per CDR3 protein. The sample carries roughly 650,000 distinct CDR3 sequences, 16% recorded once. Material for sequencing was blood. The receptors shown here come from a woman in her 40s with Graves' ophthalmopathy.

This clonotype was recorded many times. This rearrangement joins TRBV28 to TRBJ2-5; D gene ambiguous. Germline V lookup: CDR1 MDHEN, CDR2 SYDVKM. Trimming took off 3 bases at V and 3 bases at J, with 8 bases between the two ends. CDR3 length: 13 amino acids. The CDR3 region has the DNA TGTGCCAGCAGTTTGCCCAGCGAAGAGACCCAGTACTTC. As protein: CASSLPSEETQYF.

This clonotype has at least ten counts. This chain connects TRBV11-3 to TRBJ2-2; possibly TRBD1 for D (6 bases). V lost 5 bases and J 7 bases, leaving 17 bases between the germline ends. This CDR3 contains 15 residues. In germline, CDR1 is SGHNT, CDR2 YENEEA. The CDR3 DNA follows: TGTGCCAGCAGCGCCCAGGACAGCACAGTCGGGGAGCTGTTTTTT. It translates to CASSAQDSTVGELFF.

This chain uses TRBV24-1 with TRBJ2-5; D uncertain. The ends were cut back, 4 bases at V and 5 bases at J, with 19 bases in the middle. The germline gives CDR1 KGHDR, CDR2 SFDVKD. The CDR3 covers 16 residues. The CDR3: CATSDPLGDLGETQYF. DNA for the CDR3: TGTGCCACCAGTGACCCTCTAGGAGACCTTGGGGAGACCCAGTACTTC.

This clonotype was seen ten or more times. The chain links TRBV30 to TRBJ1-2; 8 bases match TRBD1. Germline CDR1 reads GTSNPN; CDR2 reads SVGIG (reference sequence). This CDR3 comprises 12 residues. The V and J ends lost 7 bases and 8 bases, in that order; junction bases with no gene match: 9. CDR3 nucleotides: TGTGCCTTGGGACAGGAACCAGGGGGCTACACCTTC. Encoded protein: CALGQEPGGYTF.

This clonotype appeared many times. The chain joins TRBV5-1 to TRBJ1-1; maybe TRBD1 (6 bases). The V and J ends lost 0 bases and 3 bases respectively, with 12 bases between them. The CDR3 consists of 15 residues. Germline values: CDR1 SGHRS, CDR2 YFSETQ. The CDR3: CASSLGAGAYTEAFF. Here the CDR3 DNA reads TGCGCCAGCAGCTTGGGGGCAGGGGCCTACACTGAAGCTTTCTTT.

The CDR3 protein is CARTGVGTEAFF. The CDR3 DNA is TGTGCCAGGACAGGGGTGGGGACTGAAGCTTTCTTT. This chain uses TRBV27 with TRBJ1-1, with 8 bases aligning to TRBD1. Germline V gene lookup returns CDR1 MNHEY and CDR2 SMNVEV (reference sequence). The V segment lost 9 bases and the J segment 5 bases; nucleotides outside the gene matches: 5. CDR3 length: 12 amino acids.

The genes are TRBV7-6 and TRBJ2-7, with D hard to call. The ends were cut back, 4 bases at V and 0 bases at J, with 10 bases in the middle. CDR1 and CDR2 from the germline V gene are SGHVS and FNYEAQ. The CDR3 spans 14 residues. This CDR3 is CASSYLESSYEQYF. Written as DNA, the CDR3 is TGTGCCAGCAGCTATCTAGAGAGCTCCTACGAGCAGTACTTC.

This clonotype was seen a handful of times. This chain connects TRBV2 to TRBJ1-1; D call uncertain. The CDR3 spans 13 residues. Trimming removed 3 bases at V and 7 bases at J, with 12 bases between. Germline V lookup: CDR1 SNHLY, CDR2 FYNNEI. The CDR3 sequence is CASSDRGVDEAFF. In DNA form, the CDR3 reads TGTGCCAGCAGTGATAGAGGTGTCGATGAAGCTTTCTTT.

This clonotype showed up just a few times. CDR3 sequence: CASSPDAPGGRETQYF. DNA for the CDR3: TGTGCCAGCAGCCCGGACGCCCCCGGCGGGCGGGAGACCCAGTACTTC. The V and J genes are TRBV7-2 and TRBJ2-5; TRBD2 is a possible D gene (5 bases). Trimming cost V 5 bases and J 5 bases, with 21 bases left between them. CDR1 is SGHTA and CDR2 is FQGNSA in the germline V gene. The CDR3 spans 16 residues.

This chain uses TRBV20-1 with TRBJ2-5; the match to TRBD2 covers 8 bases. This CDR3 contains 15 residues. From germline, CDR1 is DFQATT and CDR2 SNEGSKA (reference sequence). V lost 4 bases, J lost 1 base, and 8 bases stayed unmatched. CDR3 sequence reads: CSANGGAGGQETQYF. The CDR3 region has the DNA TGCAGTGCTAACGGTGGGGCGGGGGGCCAAGAGACCCAGTACTTC.

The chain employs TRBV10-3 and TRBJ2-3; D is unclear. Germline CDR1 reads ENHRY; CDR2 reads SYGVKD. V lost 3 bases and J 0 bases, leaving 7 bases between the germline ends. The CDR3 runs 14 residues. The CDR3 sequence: CAISERQSTDTQYF. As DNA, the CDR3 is TGTGCCATCAGTGAAAGGCAGAGCACAGATACGCAGTATTTT.

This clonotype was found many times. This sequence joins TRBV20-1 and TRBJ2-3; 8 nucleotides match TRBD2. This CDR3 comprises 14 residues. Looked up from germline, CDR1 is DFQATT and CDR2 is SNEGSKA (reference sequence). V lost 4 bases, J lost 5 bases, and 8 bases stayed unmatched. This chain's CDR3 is CSATRGGRGDTQYF. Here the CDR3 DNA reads TGCAGTGCTACCCGGGGGGGGCGCGGAGATACGCAGTATTTT.